This T cell receptor beta chain is drawn from a study of blood T cells in healthy people across ages. Study-level information: About one barcoded beta molecule was captured per two T cells (by template switching).

The authors ran a second PCR of 7 to 11 cycles using a sample-barcoded 5' primer and a J-beta primer mix. Via MiXCR, TCRdb re-called the 5' RACE reads, giving one row per CDR3 protein. The table shows 550,000 to 650,000 distinct CDR3 sequences, with 25% to 30% occurring only once. Donors gave 8 to 10 milliliters of peripheral blood apiece. V lost 0 bases, J lost 4 bases, and 15 bases lay in between. CDR1 and CDR2 from the germline V gene are DFQATT and SNEGSKA (reference sequence). This CDR3 region has 15 residues. Material: blood. This chain links TRBV20-1 with TRBJ2-5; D is possibly TRBD2 (5 bases). The source of this sequence is a woman aged 80 or over in good health. CDR3 bases: TGCAGTGCTAGAGATGGAGGATCAGCAGGAGAGACCCAGTACTTC. It specifies CSARDGGSAGETQYF.